The 24 T cell receptor beta chains listed next were all sequenced from one sample in a study of blood T cell repertoires in COVID-19. The method was immunoSEQ multiplex PCR; TCRdb's version includes in-frame clones alone and lacks a portion of them. The sample has 210,000 or so clones, 65% to 90% seen once; the top ten hold 5.1%. Sequencing was carried out using peripheral blood. The receptors were sampled from a human donor in a cohort sampled during active COVID-19.

The gene calls are TRBV28 and TRBJ1-2, with D possibly matching TRBD1 (5 bases). Germline-derived CDR1 and CDR2 are MDHEN and SYDVKM. V dropped 6 bases and J dropped 3 bases, with 11 bases sitting between them. There are 13 residues in the CDR3. CDR3 protein: CASSTTVYYGYTF. DNA of the CDR3: TGTGCCAGCAGCACGACAGTCTACTATGGCTACACCTTC.

The J gene is TRBJ2-7, the V gene TRBV27, with 8 positions matching TRBD1. Trimming cost V 5 bases and J 2 bases; bases outside gene matches: 5. Germline V CDR1 and CDR2: MNHEY, SMNVEV (reference sequence). CDR3 length: 14 amino acids. The CDR3 reads CASSGPDRAYEQYF. The CDR3 bases are TGTGCCAGCAGTGGACCGGACAGGGCCTACGAGCAGTACTTC.

V is TRBV4-1 and J is TRBJ2-7; 12 bases are shared with TRBD2. V dropped 7 bases and J dropped 3; count of bases not matched to a gene: 4. Per the germline V gene, CDR1 is MGHRA and CDR2 is YSYEKL. The CDR3 has 14 residues. The CDR3 bases are TGCGCCAGCACCAGACTAGCGGGAGACTACGAGCAGTACTTC. This encodes CASTRLAGDYEQYF.

V and J are TRBV4-2 and TRBJ1-4; D uncertain. This CDR3 is built from 16 residues. The V and J ends lost 4 bases and 0 bases respectively, with 12 bases between them. Germline V gives CDR1 LGHNA, CDR2 YNFKEQ. In nucleotides, the CDR3 is TGTGCCAGCAGCCCCCGGCAGGCTGCAACTAATGAAAAACTGTTTTTT. Translated: CASSPRQAATNEKLFF.

J is TRBJ2-7 and V is TRBV27; 10 nucleotides line up with TRBD1. J lost 3 bases, V lost 1 base, and 0 bases had no gene match. Germline V CDR1 and CDR2: MNHEY, SMNVEV (reference sequence). The CDR3 has 14 residues. The CDR3 nucleotides read TGTGCCAGCAGTTTATGGACAGGGGGCTACGAGCAGTACTTC. Residues: CASSLWTGGYEQYF.

Regarding this clone: The same CDR3 also results from other DNA sequences found in this sample. V usage is TRBV6-5 and J usage is TRBJ1-2, with TRBD1 matching 11 bases. The germline gives CDR1 MNHEY, CDR2 SVGAGI. This CDR3 spans 14 amino acids. The V gene end was trimmed by 2 bases and the J gene end by 8 bases; junction bases not matched to a gene: 4. CDR3 sequence reads: CASSYTGQGAGYTF. As DNA, the CDR3 is TGTGCCAGCAGTTACACTGGACAGGGGGCGGGCTACACCTTC.

The sample holds one count of this clone. This sample includes further DNA sequences coding for the same CDR3. V usage is TRBV7-2 and J usage is TRBJ2-5, with 11 bases lining up with TRBD2. Trimming took 5 bases from V and 5 from J; bases not matched to a gene: 4. Germline CDR1 and CDR2: SGHTA and FQGNSA. The CDR3 runs 14 residues. CDR3 sequence: CASSRSGRGETQYF. In nucleotides, the CDR3 is TGTGCCAGCAGCCGTAGCGGGAGGGGGGAGACCCAGTACTTC. The whole variable domain, remainder taken from reference TRBV7-2 and TRBJ2-5, is GAGVSQSPSNKVTEKGKDVELRCDPISGHTALYWYRQSLGQGLEFLIYFQGNSAPDKSGLPSDRFSAERTGGSVSTLTIQRTQQEDSAVYLCASSRSGRGETQYFGPGTRLLVL.

The chain has TRBV7-9 and TRBJ2-7, with D possibly matching TRBD1 (7 bases). The V end lost 5 bases, the J end lost 4 bases, and 18 bases lay between the germline ends. The CDR3 sequence is 15 residues long. CDR1 and CDR2 (germline): SEHNR, FQNEAQ (reference sequence). This CDR3 is CASSRGDSLRYEQYF. CDR3 nucleotides: TGTGCCAGCAGCCGCGGGGACAGTCTACGATACGAGCAGTACTTC.

The chain links TRBV20-1 to TRBJ2-7; 8 positions match TRBD2. Germline CDR1 DFQATT, CDR2 SNEGSKA (reference sequence). CDR3 length: 15 residues. Trimming took 3 bases from V and 3 from J; bases not matched to a gene: 10. The CDR3 protein is CSASRGFSGDYEQYF. CDR3 nucleotide sequence: TGCAGTGCTAGTCGAGGCTTTAGCGGGGACTACGAGCAGTACTTC.

V usage is TRBV18 and J usage is TRBJ2-3; D call uncertain. V lost 9 bases and J 2 bases, leaving 9 bases between the germline ends. Germline V lookup: CDR1 KGHSH, CDR2 LQKENI. This CDR3 comprises 12 residues. This chain's CDR3 is CASALLTDTQYF. In DNA, the CDR3 is TGTGCCAGTGCACTTCTCACAGATACGCAGTATTTT.

The gene calls are TRBV13 and TRBJ2-7, with 9 bases aligning to TRBD2. This CDR3 region has 15 residues. CDR1 PRHDT and CDR2 FYEKMQ come from the germline V gene (reference sequence). V shed 0 bases, J shed 7 bases, and the junction held 7 bases outside the gene matches. DNA of the CDR3: TGTGCCAGCAGCTTAGGGGCGGGAGGGGGCAGGGAGCAGTACTTC. As protein: CASSLGAGGGREQYF.

The chain joins TRBV7-3 to TRBJ2-2, with a tentative D call TRBD1 (6 bases). This CDR3 has 15 residues. Germline V gene lookup returns CDR1 SGHTA and CDR2 FQGTGA. V gave up 6 bases and J gave up 7 bases, with 18 bases separating them. CDR3 sequence (DNA): TGTGCCAGCAGTCGAAGGTGGGGGCCGGTCGGGGAGCTGTTTTTT. This translates into CASSRRWGPVGELFF.

This clone was counted a single time. This chain connects TRBV3-1 (or the pseudogene TRBV3-2) to TRBJ1-3; 7 bases line up with TRBD1. The germline CDR1 and CDR2 sequences are LGHDT and YNNKEL (reference sequence). This CDR3 has 21 residues. V lost 5 bases and J lost 0; bases outside the gene matches: 22. Here the CDR3 reads CASSGRTNGPGQTISGNTIYF. The CDR3, as DNA: TGTGCCAGCAGCGGCCGAACAAATGGTCCGGGACAGACCATCTCTGGAAACACCATATATTTT.

Worth noting for this clone: One end of the junction is discordant with germline, which a read error may explain. CDR3 sequence reads: CASSIDRGDEQYF. The CDR3 bases are TGTGCCAGCAGCATAGACAGGGGAGACGAGCAGTACTTC. This sequence joins TRBV11-2 and TRBJ2-7; 8 bases agree with TRBD1. CDR1 and CDR2 from the germline V gene are SGHAT and FQNNGV. The CDR3 loop spans 13 amino acids. The entire variable domain, with the rest obtained from reference TRBV11-2 and TRBJ2-7, is as follows: EAGVAQSPRYKIIEKRQSVAFWCNPISGHATLYWYQQILGQGPKLLIQFQNNGVVDDSQLPKDRFSAERLKGVDSTLKIQPAKLEDSAVYLCASSIDRGDEQYFGPGTRLTVT.

The chain couples TRBV7-8 to TRBJ1-2; 10 bases line up with TRBD1. CDR3 length: 15 residues. The germline CDR1 and CDR2 sequences are SGHVS and FQNEAQ. V lost 5 bases and J lost 7; bases outside the gene matches: 10. CDR3 amino acids: CASSPSARDRGGYTF. In DNA, the CDR3 is TGTGCCAGCAGCCCTTCAGCCCGGGACAGGGGTGGCTACACCTTC.

V usage is TRBV6-5 and J usage is TRBJ2-2; the D gene is possibly TRBD2 (5 bases). Germline V gene sequence: CDR1 MNHEY, CDR2 SVGAGI. The V end lost 5 bases, the J end lost 1 base, and 11 bases lay between the germline ends. The CDR3 sequence is 15 residues long. The CDR3 loop reads CASSLALLNTGELFF. For the CDR3, the DNA is TGTGCCAGCAGTCTAGCCCTCCTGAACACCGGGGAGCTGTTTTTT.

This chain links TRBV5-1 with TRBJ2-7, with 7 bases lining up with TRBD1. V shed 4 bases, J shed 0 bases, and the junction held 10 bases outside the gene matches. CDR3 length: 16 amino acids. The V gene's germline CDR1 is SGHRS and CDR2 YFSETQ. The CDR3 DNA reads as TGCGCCAGCAGCAGCAGACGCCGGGACAGCTCCTACGAGCAGTACTTC. Translation gives CASSSRRRDSSYEQYF.

This CDR3 reads CASSPLTGSTDTQYF. The CDR3 nucleotides read TGTGCCAGCAGCCCCTTGACAGGTAGCACAGATACGCAGTATTTT. This chain connects TRBV14 to TRBJ2-3; tentatively, D is TRBD1 (6 bases). The germline V gene has CDR1 SGHDN and CDR2 FVKESK. Trimming stripped 4 bases from V and 0 bases from J, with 11 bases between. The CDR3 is 15 residues long.

This clone was observed a handful of times. The J gene is TRBJ1-4, the V gene TRBV3-1 (or the pseudogene TRBV3-2); no definite D call. The CDR3 spans 17 residues. The V end lost 0 bases, the J end lost 8 bases, and 19 bases lay between the germline ends. Germline V gene data show CDR1 as LGHDT and CDR2 as YNNKEL (reference sequence). CDR3 sequence (DNA): TGTGCCAGCAGCCAAGATAAAGTCAACGACTCCTACGAAAAACTGTTTTTT. Encoded protein: CASSQDKVNDSYEKLFF.

The V and J genes are TRBV6-2 or TRBV6-3 and TRBJ2-1; D is ambiguous. Trimming took 2 bases from V and 4 from J, leaving 9 bases between them. The CDR3 covers 14 residues. Germline V gene data show CDR1 as MNHEY and CDR2 as SVGEGT. The CDR3 spells CASSYRRSYNEQFF. The CDR3 coding sequence is TGTGCCAGCAGTTACCGGAGAAGTTACAATGAGCAGTTCTTC.

This chain uses TRBV28 with TRBJ2-7; unclear D gene. There are 17 residues in the CDR3. The V end lost 6 bases, the J end lost 0 bases, and 21 bases lay between the germline ends. Germline V CDR1 and CDR2: MDHEN, SYDVKM. The CDR3 nucleotides read TGTGCCAGCAGCACCCCTATACAGCCTACCGTCTCCTACGAGCAGTACTTC. Translated: CASSTPIQPTVSYEQYF.

The V call is TRBV18, the J call TRBJ1-5; TRBD1 might be the D (6 bases). This CDR3 region has 15 residues. Per the germline V gene, CDR1 is KGHSH and CDR2 is LQKENI. V lost 4 bases and J 0 bases, leaving 10 bases between the germline ends. The DNA of the CDR3 is TGTGCCAGCTCACTGACAGGAAATAGCAATCAGCCCCAGCATTTT. As protein: CASSLTGNSNQPQHF.

The sample holds a few counts of this clone. The gene calls are TRBV4-1 and TRBJ2-1; a possible D gene is TRBD2 (6 bases). The germline CDR1 and CDR2 sequences are MGHRA and YSYEKL. V was pared by 4 bases and J by 8 bases, with 18 bases between. The CDR3 has 15 amino acids. The CDR3 DNA is TGCGCCAGCAGCCTCAGCAGCTCCCCGGGGGATGAGCAGTTCTTC. This translates into CASSLSSSPGDEQFF.

V and J are TRBV28 and TRBJ2-4, with TRBD1 matching 9 bases. Unmatched junction bases numbered 3, after V lost 1 base and J lost 5 bases. Germline V CDR1 and CDR2: MDHEN, SYDVKM. The CDR3 loop spans 15 amino acids. DNA of the CDR3: TGTGCCAGCAGTTTATCCGGGACAGGGCAAAACATTCAGTACTTC. This sequence encodes CASSLSGTGQNIQYF.